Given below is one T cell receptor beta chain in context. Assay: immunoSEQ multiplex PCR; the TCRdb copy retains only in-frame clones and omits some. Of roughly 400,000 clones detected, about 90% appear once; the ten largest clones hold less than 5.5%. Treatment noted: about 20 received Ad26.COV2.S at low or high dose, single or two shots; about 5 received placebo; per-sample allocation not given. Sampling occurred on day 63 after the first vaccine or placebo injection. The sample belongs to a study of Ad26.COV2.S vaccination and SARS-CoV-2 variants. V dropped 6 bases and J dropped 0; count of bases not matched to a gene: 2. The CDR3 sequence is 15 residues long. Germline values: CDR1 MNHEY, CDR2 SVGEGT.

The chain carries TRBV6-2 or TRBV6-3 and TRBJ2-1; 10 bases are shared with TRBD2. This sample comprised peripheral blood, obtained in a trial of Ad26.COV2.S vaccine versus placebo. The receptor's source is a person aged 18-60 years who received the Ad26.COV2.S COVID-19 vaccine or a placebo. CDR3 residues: CASRPSGSSYNEQFF. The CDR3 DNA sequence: TGTGCCAGCAGACCTAGCGGGAGCTCCTACAATGAGCAGTTCTTC.